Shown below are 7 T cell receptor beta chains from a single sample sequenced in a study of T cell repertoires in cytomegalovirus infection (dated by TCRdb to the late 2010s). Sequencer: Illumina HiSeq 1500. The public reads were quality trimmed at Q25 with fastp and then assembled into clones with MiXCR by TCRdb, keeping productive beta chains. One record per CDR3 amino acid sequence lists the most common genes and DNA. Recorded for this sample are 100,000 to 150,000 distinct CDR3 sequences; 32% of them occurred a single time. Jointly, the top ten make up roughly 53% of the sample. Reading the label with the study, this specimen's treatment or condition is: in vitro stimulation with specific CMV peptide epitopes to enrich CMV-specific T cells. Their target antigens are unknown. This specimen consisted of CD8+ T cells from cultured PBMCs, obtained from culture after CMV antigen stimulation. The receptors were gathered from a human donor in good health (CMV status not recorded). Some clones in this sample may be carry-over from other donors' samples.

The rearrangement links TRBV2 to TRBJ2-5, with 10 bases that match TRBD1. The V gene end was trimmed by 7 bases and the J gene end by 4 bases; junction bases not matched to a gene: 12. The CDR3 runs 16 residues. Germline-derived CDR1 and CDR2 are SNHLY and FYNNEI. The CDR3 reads CASNAYRDRGRETQYF. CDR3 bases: TGTGCCAGCAACGCCTACCGGGACAGGGGTAGAGAGACCCAGTACTTC.

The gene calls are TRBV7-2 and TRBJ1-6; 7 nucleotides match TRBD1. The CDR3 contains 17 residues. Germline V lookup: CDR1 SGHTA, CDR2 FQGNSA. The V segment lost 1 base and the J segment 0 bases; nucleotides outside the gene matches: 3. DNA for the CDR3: TGTGCCAGCAGCTTAGGAGGGGGCCGCTCCTATAATTCACCCCTCCACTTT. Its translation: CASSLGGGRSYNSPLHF.

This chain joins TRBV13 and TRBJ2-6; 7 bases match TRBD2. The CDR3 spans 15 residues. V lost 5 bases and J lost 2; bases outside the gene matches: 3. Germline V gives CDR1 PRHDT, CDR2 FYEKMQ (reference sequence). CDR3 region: CASSPRGTGANVLTF. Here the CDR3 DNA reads TGTGCCAGCAGCCCGCGGGGGACTGGGGCCAACGTCCTGACTTTC.

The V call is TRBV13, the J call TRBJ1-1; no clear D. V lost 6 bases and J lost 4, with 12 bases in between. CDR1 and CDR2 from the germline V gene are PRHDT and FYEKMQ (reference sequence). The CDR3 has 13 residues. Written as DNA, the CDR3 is TGTGCCAGCAGTCAGGCTAGGGTCACTGAAGCTTTCTTT. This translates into CASSQARVTEAFF.

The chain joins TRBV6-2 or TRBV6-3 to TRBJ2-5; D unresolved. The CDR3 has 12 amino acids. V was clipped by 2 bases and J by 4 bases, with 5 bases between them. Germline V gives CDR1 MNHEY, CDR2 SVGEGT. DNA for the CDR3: TGTGCCAGCAGTTACGGGCGAGAGACCCAGTACTTC. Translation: CASSYGRETQYF.

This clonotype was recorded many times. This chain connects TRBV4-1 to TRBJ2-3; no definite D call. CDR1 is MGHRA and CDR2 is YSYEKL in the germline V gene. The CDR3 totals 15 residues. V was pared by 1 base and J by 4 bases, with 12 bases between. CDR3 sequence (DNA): TGCGCCAGCAGCCAAGTGGGCAGCCTCGCAGATACGCAGTATTTT. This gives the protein CASSQVGSLADTQYF.

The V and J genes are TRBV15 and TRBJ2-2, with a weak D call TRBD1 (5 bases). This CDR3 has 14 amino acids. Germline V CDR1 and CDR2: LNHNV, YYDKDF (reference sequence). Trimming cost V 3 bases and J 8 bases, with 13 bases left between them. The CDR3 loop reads CATSSDLQAGELFF. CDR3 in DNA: TGTGCCACCAGCAGTGATCTACAGGCTGGGGAGCTGTTTTTT. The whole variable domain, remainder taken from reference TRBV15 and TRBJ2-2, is DAMVIQNPRYQVTQFGKPVTLSCSQTLNHNVMYWYQQKSSQAPKLLFHYYDKDFNNEADTPDNFQSRRPNTSFCFLDIRSPGLGDTAMYLCATSSDLQAGELFFGEGSRLTVL.